This T cell receptor (beta chain) is drawn from a study of identical twins. Study-wide results and caveats: Diverse VJ usage suggested most zero-insertion clonotypes were not invariant T cells. Twin-shared out-of-frame alpha sequences showed excess low generation probability. Beta out-of-frame twin sharing showed a weaker excess.

TCRdb used MiXCR to reprocess the 5' RACE reads, holding one entry per CDR3 protein. The table lists under 350,000 distinct CDR3 sequences, around 9.7% of them singletons. About this clonotype: The antigen remains undetermined. The junction differs from germline at one of its ends, possibly a read error.

Germline V CDR1 and CDR2: DFQATT, SNEGSKA (reference sequence). The CDR3 sequence is 17 residues long. All donors comprised healthy Caucasians. The sample also formed part of further work on yellow fever vaccine responses in identical twins.

This chain uses TRBV20-1 with TRBJ2-5, with TRBD2 identical over 11 bases. This receptor was obtained from a woman under 30 in good health. Sequences were obtained from CD8+ T cells sorted from blood. The CDR3 sequence: CCARDVPSGGPRETQYF. As DNA, the CDR3 is TGCTGTGCTAGAGATGTTCCTAGCGGGGGGCCCCGGGAGACCCAGTACTTC.